These 9 T cell receptor beta chains were sequenced from one sample in a study of cytomegalovirus exposure and HLA in healthy donors. The PCR made use of 60 Vbeta and 13 Jbeta primers. Sequencing was performed with immunoSEQ multiplex PCR; in TCRdb, only in-frame clones are kept and a portion is missing. The data contain 100,000 to 150,000 clones, roughly 9% of them singletons. The sequencing sample was made of PBMCs. Receptors were obtained from a woman aged 40 to 55 in good health and CMV-seropositive.

This clone was counted between two and nine times. The gene calls are TRBV29-1 and TRBJ2-7; possible D gene TRBD1, 5 bases. Trimming left V 4 bases short and J 2 bases short, with 12 bases between. Germline V gene sequence: CDR1 SQVTM, CDR2 ANQGSEA. The CDR3 extends over 13 amino acids. The CDR3 protein is CSVGAGSPYEQYF. In nucleotides, the CDR3 is TGCAGCGTTGGGGCAGGGTCCCCCTACGAGCAGTACTTC.

The chain joins TRBV6-1 to TRBJ1-3; maybe TRBD1 (6 bases). The CDR3 is 13 amino acids. The germline V gene encodes CDR1 MNHNS and CDR2 SASEGT. Deletions cut 6 bases from V and 3 bases from J, with 9 bases between. CDR3 sequence: CASSQGSGNTIYF. CDR3 sequence (DNA): TGTGCCAGCAGCCAGGGGAGTGGAAACACCATATATTTT.

The chain has TRBV28 and TRBJ2-7; D might be TRBD1 (5 bases). V gave up 3 bases and J gave up 0 bases, with 21 bases separating them. This CDR3 spans 18 amino acids. Germline V gives CDR1 MDHEN, CDR2 SYDVKM. In DNA, the CDR3 is TGTGCCAGCAGTTTTCCCCTGGGGCGAACCTTGAGCTCCTACGAGCAGTACTTC. Residues: CASSFPLGRTLSSYEQYF.

This clone was observed a few times. V gene TRBV19 combines with J gene TRBJ1-5, with 8 bases fitting TRBD1. This CDR3 has 16 amino acids. V lost 5 bases, J lost 2 bases, and 8 bases stayed unmatched. Germline CDR1 reads LNHDA; CDR2 reads SQIVND (reference sequence). Written as DNA, the CDR3 is TGTGCCAGTAGTCAAAGGACAGGGAACGGCAATCAGCCCCAGCATTTT. As protein: CASSQRTGNGNQPQHF.

The gene calls are TRBV6-4 and TRBJ1-1, with D tentatively TRBD1 (5 bases). CDR1 and CDR2 from the germline V gene are MRHNA and SNTAGT. The CDR3 has 14 residues. The V gene lost 6 bases and the J gene lost 3 bases, with 14 bases spanning the gap. CDR3 nucleotides: TGTGCCAGCAGGCCAGGGACTTTGGACACTGAAGCTTTCTTT. It is translated as CASRPGTLDTEAFF.

The sample holds a few counts of this clone. This chain links TRBV14 with TRBJ1-2; D possibly corresponds to TRBD1 (6 bases). Germline assignment: CDR1 SGHDN and CDR2 FVKESK. V was pared by 0 bases and J by 4 bases, with 9 bases between. The CDR3 has 14 amino acids. This chain's CDR3 is CASSQDRGRYGYTF. CDR3 coding DNA: TGTGCCAGCAGCCAAGACAGGGGCCGCTATGGCTACACCTTC.

This chain joins TRBV5-1 and TRBJ2-6, with D perhaps matching TRBD1 (5 bases). Germline V CDR1 and CDR2: SGHRS, YFSETQ. The V and J ends lost 4 bases and 2 bases respectively, with 16 bases between them. This CDR3 has 17 amino acids. In DNA, the CDR3 is TGCGCCAGCAGCCGTACAGGTCCGTACGCTGGGGCCAACGTCCTGACTTTC. Translated: CASSRTGPYAGANVLTF.

This clone occurred a few times. The chain carries TRBV19 and TRBJ2-3; 7 bases line up with TRBD2. The CDR3 loop spans 15 amino acids. Germline values: CDR1 LNHDA, CDR2 SQIVND (reference sequence). V was clipped by 4 bases and J by 0 bases; unmatched bases: 4. CDR3 region: CASSKGGLSTDTQYF. In nucleotides, the CDR3 is TGTGCCAGTAGTAAGGGAGGGCTGAGCACAGATACGCAGTATTTT.

The V gene is TRBV30, the J gene TRBJ1-2, with D maybe TRBD1 (5 bases). CDR3 length: 13 residues. Germline assignment: CDR1 GTSNPN and CDR2 SVGIG (reference sequence). V lost 4 bases and J lost 7, with 16 bases in between. CDR3 amino acids: CAWTIGEGTGYTF. The DNA for the CDR3 is TGTGCCTGGACAATAGGGGAGGGGACTGGCTACACCTTC.